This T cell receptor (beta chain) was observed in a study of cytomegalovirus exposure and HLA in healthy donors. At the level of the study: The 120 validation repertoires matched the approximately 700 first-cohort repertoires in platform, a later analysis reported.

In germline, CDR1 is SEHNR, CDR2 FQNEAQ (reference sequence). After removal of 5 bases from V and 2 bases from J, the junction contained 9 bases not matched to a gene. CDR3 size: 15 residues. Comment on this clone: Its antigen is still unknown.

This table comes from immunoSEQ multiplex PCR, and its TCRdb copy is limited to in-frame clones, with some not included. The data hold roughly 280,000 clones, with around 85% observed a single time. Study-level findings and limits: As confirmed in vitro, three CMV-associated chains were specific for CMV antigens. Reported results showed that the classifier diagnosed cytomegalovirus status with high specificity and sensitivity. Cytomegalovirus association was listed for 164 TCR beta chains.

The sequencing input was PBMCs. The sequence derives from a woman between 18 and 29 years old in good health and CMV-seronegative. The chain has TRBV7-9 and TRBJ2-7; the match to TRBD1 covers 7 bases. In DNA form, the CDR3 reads TGTGCCAGCAGCCGCGGACAGGATAGCCCCTACGAGCAGTACTTC. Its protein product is CASSRGQDSPYEQYF.